This T cell receptor beta chain was sequenced during a study of radiation and T cells in renal cell carcinoma (dated by TCRdb to 2018 to 2020). Notes on the research overall: The samples were drawn from a clinical trial, where primary renal cell carcinomas were treated with 15 Gy of stereotactic body radiation therapy and then removed by nephrectomy 4 weeks afterward. TCR beta sequencing covered some 55 samples in total, comprising approximately 26 tumors and about 27 peripheral blood samples. Across all 53 samples, several million unique CDR3 nucleotide sequences encoding 2,658,974 unique CDR3 amino acid sequences were identified.

As to this clone: The antigen it binds to is not known. No much larger clone is present one base from it, and per-base qualities are unavailable.

CDR1 and CDR2 were assigned from the germline V gene (reference sequence) as SEHNR and FQNEAQ. From its cysteine to its phenylalanine, the CDR3 spans 16 amino acids. The kept DNA is CDR3 alone, 48 bases in frame from the first base. Clipping removes 8 bases from V and 6 bases from J, with 12 as the unmatched junction base count. Overall study outcomes, separate from this receptor: Blood repertoire dynamics were not followed beyond 4 weeks after treatment. Effects of radiation dose or scheduling on the TCR repertoire could not be addressed with the single-armed trial design. An increase in top tumor clonotypes in blood was observed from baseline to 2 weeks post-radiation, followed by contraction by 4 weeks, which was taken to suggest transient expansion of tumor-resident clones. Because pretreatment tumor biopsies were not available, the study could not determine whether clonotypes were already present within the tumor at baseline.

TCR beta libraries were generated from genomic DNA with the immunoSEQ kit, following the manufacturer's recommendations. To prepare libraries, a first multiplex PCR with proprietary primers was run, followed by a second PCR that added unique barcodes, and a bead cleanup was done after each round. A kit-provided positive control reaction and a negative control reaction were included in every sample batch. The final libraries were assessed on an Agilent 4200 TapeStation D1000 ScreenTape, pooled by volume, and quantified by qPCR. Sequencing ran on an Illumina NextSeq500 with a MidOutput 150-cycle cartridge, using 156 Read1 and 15 Index1 cycles with kit custom primers. The pooled library was loaded at around 1.1 pM with a roughly 20% PhiX control spike-in. On the study's bioinformatics: Vendor-processed data were analyzed in R, with a clonotype defined as all T cells sharing the same CDR3 nucleotide sequence. In the clone abundance analyses, frequencies in each sample were normalized to that sample's 10,000 most abundant clones. Public T cell clones, which averaged fewer than five per sample, were removed prior to analysis. An abundance difference of at least 32-fold between compartments was the criterion for calling clonotypes tumor-enriched or baseline blood-enriched. Clonotypes expanded or contracted between blood time points were identified with a beta-binomial differential abundance model. Tumor-blood repertoire similarity was measured with the Baroni-Urbani and Buser coefficient, and groups were compared using two-tailed Wilcoxon tests in R. TCRdb provides this immuneACCESS table in a form limited to in-frame rearrangements. Some clones are lacking; in checked studies, under half of them reflect an unresolved V gene, and why the rest are absent is not known. For V, J and clone size, that table is used; D and trimming come from the DNA. The sample table holds 150,000 or so clones, of which 70% to 90% were seen once. The ten largest clones take up more than 10% of the sample.

The sample's time point, from its label and the paper: baseline pretreatment blood. Per the publication, the treatment or condition label means: 15 Gy SBRT to primary tumor, nephrectomy 4 weeks later. To follow tumor-enriched clonotypes, peripheral blood was collected serially from radiation-treated patients at baseline and again at 2 weeks and 4 weeks after SBRT. Every patient's renal cell carcinoma showed clear cell pathology. The QIAamp DNA Blood Mini Kit (Qiagen) was used to prepare genomic DNA for TCR sequencing. The analyses included only samples that passed all quality control checks. This TCR was sampled from a woman in her forties or fifties with renal cell carcinoma. The chain is encoded by TRBV7-9 joined to TRBJ2-1, with 11 middle bases fitting TRBD2. Specimen: blood, collected from a patient whose treatment included radiotherapy and nephrectomy. The nucleotides read TGTGCCAGCGTATCTAGCGGGGGGCTTGGAGCCAATGAGCAGTTCTTC. Translated, this is CASVSSGGLGANEQFF.